Here is one T cell receptor beta chain with its context. TCRdb fed the PCR reads into MiXCR, producing one record per CDR3 protein. This table holds roughly 20,000 distinct CDR3 sequences, 30% to 40% found once. The data stem from a study of tumor-infiltrating lymphocytes in oesophageal squamous cell carcinoma. There are 16 residues in the CDR3. V was clipped by 5 bases and J by 3 bases; unmatched bases: 6. Material for sequencing was esophageal tumor tissue. This chain links TRBV12-3 or TRBV12-4 with TRBJ2-3, with TRBD2 identical over 12 bases. The receptor comes from a male donor with esophageal squamous cell carcinoma. This chain's CDR3 is CASSRLAGAVTDTQYF. The DNA for the CDR3 is TGTGCCAGCAGTCGACTAGCGGGGGCAGTGACAGATACGCAGTATTTT.